Below, 25 T cell receptor beta chains from the same sample are listed, as sequenced in a study of blood T cell repertoires in COVID-19. Assay used: immunoSEQ multiplex PCR; TCRdb lists only in-frame clones, some missing. The sample includes about 300,000 clones, around 90% seen only once; the top ten take 5.2%. Sequencing input: PBMCs or T cells enriched from blood (not recorded which). The receptors shown here come from a man in his sixties who had recovered from COVID-19.

This rearrangement joins TRBV28 to TRBJ2-7; TRBD2 is a possible D gene (6 bases). The CDR3 has 15 amino acids. Trimming took off 5 bases at V and 1 base at J, with 15 bases between the two ends. CDR1 is MDHEN, CDR2 SYDVKM, per germline. The chain's CDR3 is CASSPPGLLSYEQYF. In DNA form, the CDR3 reads TGTGCCAGCAGTCCTCCGGGACTCCTTTCCTACGAGCAGTACTTC.

The J gene is TRBJ1-5, the V gene TRBV7-9; no definite D call. Trimming left V 4 bases short and J 5 bases short, with 9 bases between. The CDR3 loop spans 13 amino acids. Germline V gene sequence: CDR1 SEHNR, CDR2 FQNEAQ (reference sequence). The CDR3 reads CASSSLSDQPQHF. In DNA, the CDR3 is TGTGCCAGCAGCTCCCTCAGTGATCAGCCCCAGCATTTT.

The chain carries TRBV24-1 and TRBJ2-6; 8 nucleotides agree with TRBD1. V shed 1 base and J 0 bases; nucleotides not matched to a gene: 7. This CDR3 has 19 residues. Germline CDR1 reads KGHDR; CDR2 reads SFDVKD. As DNA, the CDR3 is TGTGCCACCAGTGATTTCACCGGGACAGGCATCTCTGGGGCCAACGTCCTGACTTTC. Its translation is CATSDFTGTGISGANVLTF.

V and J are TRBV5-8 and TRBJ2-1; 8 bases map to TRBD2. Germline CDR1 and CDR2: SGHTS and YDEGEE. The CDR3 has 17 residues. V lost 0 bases and J lost 0; bases outside the gene matches: 5. The CDR3 spells CASSLGTSSGSYNEQFF. Here the CDR3 DNA reads TGTGCCAGCAGCTTGGGGACTAGCTCTGGCTCCTACAATGAGCAGTTCTTC.

The V gene is TRBV19, the J gene TRBJ1-5; D remains unclear. Trimming removed 2 bases from V and 3 bases from J, with 17 bases in between. Germline V gene sequence: CDR1 LNHDA, CDR2 SQIVND (reference sequence). This CDR3 has 17 residues. The CDR3 DNA reads as TGTGCCAGTAGTATACCGGGAACGGGTAGAGTCAATCAGCCCCAGCATTTT. Translated, it gives CASSIPGTGRVNQPQHF.

The chain employs TRBV25-1 and TRBJ2-2; D is unresolved. V lost 6 bases to trimming and J lost 2 bases, with 4 bases between them. Germline CDR1 MGHDK, CDR2 SYGVNS. There are 12 residues in the CDR3. The CDR3 region is CASSLNTGELFF. The CDR3 DNA reads as TGTGCCAGCAGCTTAAACACCGGGGAGCTGTTTTTT.

The chain has TRBV7-2 and TRBJ2-1; D perhaps matches TRBD2 (6 bases). V was cut by 2 bases and J by 0 bases, with 14 bases left in between. CDR3 length: 17 amino acids. Germline assignment: CDR1 SGHTA and CDR2 FQGNSA. The CDR3 loop reads CASSLSSGYFSYNEQFF. In DNA form, the CDR3 reads TGTGCCAGCAGCTTAAGTAGCGGCTATTTCTCCTACAATGAGCAGTTCTTC.

The chain carries TRBV4-1 and TRBJ2-7; D ambiguous. Germline CDR1 reads MGHRA; CDR2 reads YSYEKL. V lost 2 bases and J 2 bases, leaving 19 bases between the germline ends. The CDR3 is 17 amino acids. CDR3 sequence reads: CASSQQLQEQSTYEQYF. In DNA form, the CDR3 reads TGCGCCAGCAGCCAACAATTGCAGGAACAGTCAACCTACGAGCAGTACTTC.

The chain recombines TRBV28 with TRBJ1-2; a weak D match, TRBD1 (5 bases). This CDR3 is 13 amino acids long. CDR1 and CDR2 (germline): MDHEN, SYDVKM. Trimming cost V 10 bases and J 8 bases, with 20 bases left between them. The CDR3 loop reads CAILLPGLGGYTF. The CDR3 bases are TGTGCCATCCTCCTCCCAGGGTTGGGCGGCTACACCTTC.

The chain links TRBV18 to TRBJ1-6; 9 positions match TRBD1. The ends lost 6 bases at V and 4 bases at J; junction bases unmatched: 4. The CDR3 runs to 15 residues. Germline assignment: CDR1 KGHSH and CDR2 LQKENI. The CDR3 DNA reads as TGTGCCAGCTCGCGGGGACAGGGTTATAATTCACCCCTCCACTTT. Translation gives CASSRGQGYNSPLHF.

The V and J genes are TRBV7-2 and TRBJ2-7; D may be TRBD1 (6 bases). The germline V gene encodes CDR1 SGHTA and CDR2 FQGNSA. V was shortened by 5 bases and J by 6 bases, with 14 bases between the two germline ends. This CDR3 region has 13 residues. The CDR3 sequence is CASSLNRVGEQYF. Here the CDR3 DNA reads TGTGCCAGCAGCCTCAACAGGGTGGGCGAGCAGTACTTC.

This clone was counted only a few times. The rearrangement uses TRBV4-1 and TRBJ1-4; possible D gene TRBD1, 6 bases. The CDR3 consists of 15 residues. Germline CDR1 reads MGHRA; CDR2 reads YSYEKL. V lost 4 bases and J lost 4, with 13 bases in between. Here the CDR3 reads CASSPTDSDNEKLFF. For the CDR3, the DNA is TGCGCCAGCAGCCCGACGGACAGTGATAATGAAAAACTGTTTTTT.

In its sample, this clone was seen a few times. The chain uses TRBV9 and TRBJ2-1, with TRBD2 identical over 12 bases. The CDR3 is made up of 17 amino acids. The germline V gene encodes CDR1 SGDLS and CDR2 YYNGEE. V lost 4 bases, J lost 0 bases, and 5 bases stayed unmatched. The CDR3 protein is CASSQTSGSSSYNEQFF. CDR3 in DNA: TGTGCCAGCAGCCAGACTAGCGGGAGTAGCTCCTACAATGAGCAGTTCTTC.

V usage is TRBV5-1 and J usage is TRBJ2-7, with D possibly matching TRBD2 (5 bases). The germline gives CDR1 SGHRS, CDR2 YFSETQ. The V and J ends lost 1 base and 2 bases respectively, with 13 bases between them. This CDR3 is 15 amino acids long. The CDR3 here is CASSLSAGRAYEQYF. As DNA, the CDR3 is TGCGCCAGCAGCTTGTCTGCGGGCAGAGCCTACGAGCAGTACTTC.

The chain joins TRBV15 to TRBJ1-5; D perhaps matches TRBD1 (6 bases). In germline, CDR1 is LNHNV, CDR2 YYDKDF (reference sequence). Trimming cost V 0 bases and J 1 base, with 13 bases left between them. The CDR3 extends over 17 amino acids. For the CDR3, the DNA is TGTGCCACCAGCAGAGATTCCAGGGGAAGGAGCAATCAGCCCCAGCATTTT. Protein sequence: CATSRDSRGRSNQPQHF.

V usage is TRBV24-1 and J usage is TRBJ2-3; 7 bases match TRBD2. V trimming: 5 bases; J trimming: 4 bases; junction bases outside the gene matches: 14. This CDR3 is built from 17 residues. CDR1 KGHDR and CDR2 SFDVKD come from the germline V gene. The CDR3 DNA sequence: TGTGCCACCAGTGCCCCCCAGAGAGGGAGGGCCCCAGATACGCAGTATTTT. It codes for CATSAPQRGRAPDTQYF.

The chain recombines TRBV5-1 with TRBJ2-1; TRBD1 aligns across 9 bases. The CDR3 sequence is 17 residues long. V was pared by 4 bases and J by 4 bases, with 12 bases of the junction left unmatched. Per germline, CDR1 SGHRS and CDR2 YFSETQ. The chain's CDR3 is CASSPWTLGQGYNEQFF. CDR3 nucleotides: TGCGCCAGCAGCCCATGGACGTTGGGACAGGGATACAATGAGCAGTTCTTC.

This sequence joins TRBV5-6 and TRBJ2-1; 9 nucleotides match TRBD1. The CDR3 totals 16 residues. Trimming at V came to 4 bases and at J to 5 bases, leaving 10 bases not matched to a gene. CDR1 and CDR2 from the germline V gene are SGHDT and YYEEEE. The CDR3 sequence is CASSDRGQGSNNEQFF. The CDR3 DNA reads TGTGCCAGCAGCGACAGGGGACAGGGTTCGAACAATGAGCAGTTCTTC.

The chain recombines TRBV7-2 with TRBJ2-7; D is perhaps TRBD1 (7 bases). Trimming shortened V by 5 bases and J by 1 base, and 15 bases separated the two germline ends. The CDR3 consists of 15 residues. Germline CDR1 SGHTA, CDR2 FQGNSA. The CDR3 loop is CASSGGTALSYEQYF. The CDR3 DNA reads as TGTGCCAGCAGCGGCGGGACAGCCCTTTCCTACGAGCAGTACTTC.

V is TRBV9 and J is TRBJ2-1; 14 bases match TRBD2. This CDR3 has 16 amino acids. Germline CDR1 SGDLS, CDR2 YYNGEE. Unmatched junction bases numbered 7, after V lost 2 bases and J lost 9 bases. The CDR3 bases are TGTGCCAGCAGCGTTCTTGGGACTAGCGGGAGTAGTGAGCAGTTCTTC. Residues: CASSVLGTSGSSEQFF.

This clone was recorded a few times. The chain uses TRBV19 and TRBJ2-5; D not resolved. Trimming took 1 base from V and 2 from J, leaving 5 bases between them. The CDR3 has 13 amino acids. Germline V CDR1 and CDR2: LNHDA, SQIVND (reference sequence). The CDR3: CASSIARQETQYF. The CDR3 DNA reads TGTGCCAGTAGTATAGCCAGACAAGAGACCCAGTACTTC.

The DNA of the CDR3 is TGTGCCACTGGGGATGGGGGGGGGAACACTGAAGCTTTCTTT. It encodes CATGDGGGNTEAFF. The V gene is TRBV10-3, the J gene TRBJ1-1; a possible D gene is TRBD1 (5 bases). Trimming shortened V by 10 bases and J by 1 base, and 16 bases separated the two germline ends. The CDR3 sequence is 14 residues long. CDR1 and CDR2 from the germline V gene are ENHRY and SYGVKD.

This clone has more than one count but fewer than ten. The chain uses TRBV11-3 and TRBJ2-4; a weak D match, TRBD2 (6 bases). This CDR3 spans 16 amino acids. V gave up 5 bases and J gave up 8 bases, with 22 bases separating them. The germline gives CDR1 SGHNT, CDR2 YENEEA. CDR3 sequence (DNA): TGTGCCAGCAGCCTAAGGTTTGGGCGGCGGAGGGACATTCAGTACTTC. Amino acid sequence: CASSLRFGRRRDIQYF.

V is TRBV5-1 and J is TRBJ2-3, with TRBD2 identical over 8 bases. The CDR3 is made up of 15 amino acids. In germline, CDR1 is SGHRS, CDR2 YFSETQ. The V gene end was trimmed by 0 bases and the J gene end by 3 bases; junction bases not matched to a gene: 3. CDR3 region: CASSLGTSLTDTQYF. The CDR3 region has the DNA TGCGCCAGCAGCTTGGGGACTAGCTTGACAGATACGCAGTATTTT.

The rearrangement links TRBV5-1 to TRBJ1-2; TRBD1 aligns across 8 bases. From germline, CDR1 is SGHRS and CDR2 YFSETQ. V trimming: 4 bases; J trimming: 4 bases; junction bases outside the gene matches: 3. This CDR3 is built from 13 residues. The CDR3 nucleotides are TGCGCCAGCAGCGCCACAGGGGGCTATGGCTACACCTTC. Translation: CASSATGGYGYTF.